The next 20 T cell receptor beta chains were all read from a single sample in a study of shared clonotypes between healthy human individuals (dated by TCRdb to between 2020 and 2021). The library was obtained by the immunoSEQ multiplex PCR assay. TCRdb obtained this table from immuneACCESS and retained in-frame rearrangements with V and J assigned. These tables miss some clones; where compared with another copy, unresolved V genes account for less than half of the shortfall, and the remainder is unexplained. Within this sample are roughly 2.5 million clones, with roughly 92% of them counted one time only. The ten most abundant clones make up 0.14% of the sample. Sequenced material: naive CD4+ T cells sorted from blood. Sample cell subset or site, as interpreted from the label and publication: CD45RA+ positively selected. These receptors originate from a man aged 18 to 30 in good health.

J is TRBJ1-5 and V is TRBV6-1; 10 positions match TRBD1. The length of the CDR3 is 13 residues. Germline V gives CDR1 MNHNS, CDR2 SASEGT. The ends lost 8 bases at V and 8 bases at J; junction bases unmatched: 6. CDR3 protein: CASRWTGGEPQHF. In DNA form, the CDR3 reads TGTGCCAGCCGCTGGACAGGGGGAGAGCCCCAGCATTTT.

The chain joins TRBV5-1 to TRBJ1-2, with no clear D. With 0 bases removed from V and 7 bases from J, the gap between germline ends came to 7 bases. CDR1 and CDR2 (germline): SGHRS, YFSETQ. The CDR3 contains 12 residues. In DNA form, the CDR3 reads TGCGCCAGCAGCTTGGACAGCTCTGGCTACACCTTC. Its translation is CASSLDSSGYTF.

Points on this clone: A read error may produce the germline difference seen at one junction end. The rearrangement uses TRBV2 and TRBJ2-3, with 14 bases fitting TRBD2. Germline V CDR1 and CDR2: SNHLY, FYNNEI. This CDR3 contains 14 residues. The chain's CDR3 is CASNTGLAGDAQYF. The CDR3 bases are TGTGCCAGCAACACGGGACTAGCGGGAGATGCGCAGTATTTT.

The chain employs TRBV7-9 and TRBJ1-1; 7 positions agree with TRBD1. V shed 6 bases, J shed 3 bases, and the junction held 7 bases outside the gene matches. CDR3 length: 14 amino acids. Germline CDR1 reads SEHNR; CDR2 reads FQNEAQ (reference sequence). The CDR3 spells CASRSSGGDTEAFF. DNA for the CDR3: TGTGCCAGCAGGTCCTCAGGGGGGGACACTGAAGCTTTCTTT.

The rearrangement uses TRBV7-3 and TRBJ2-3, with D possibly TRBD2 on 5 matching bases. Germline V CDR1 and CDR2: SGHTA, FQGTGA. This CDR3 is 16 amino acids long. V lost 5 bases and J 2 bases, leaving 17 bases between the germline ends. The CDR3 here is CASSPFPEVSTDTQYF. In DNA, the CDR3 is TGTGCCAGCAGCCCGTTTCCGGAGGTATCCACAGATACGCAGTATTTT. Supplemented by reference TRBV7-3 and TRBJ2-3, the full variable domain reads GAGVSQTPSNKVTEKGKYVELRCDPISGHTALYWYRQSLGQGPEFLIYFQGTGAADDSGLPNDRFFAVRPEGSVSTLKIQRTERGDSAVYLCASSPFPEVSTDTQYFGPGTRLTVL.

The V and J genes are TRBV18 and TRBJ2-1; D is possibly TRBD1 or TRBD2 (5 bases each). Per germline, CDR1 KGHSH and CDR2 LQKENI. Trimming took off 3 bases at V and 5 bases at J, with 17 bases between the two ends. The CDR3 covers 16 residues. CDR3 sequence: CASSPYGGPLNNEQFF. The CDR3 bases are TGTGCCAGCTCACCTTATGGGGGACCTTTGAACAATGAGCAGTTCTTC.

The chain uses TRBV15 and TRBJ2-2, with D unclear. The V gene's germline CDR1 is LNHNV and CDR2 YYDKDF (reference sequence). This CDR3 contains 15 residues. Trimming pared 0 bases from V and 5 bases from J, leaving 10 bases between. DNA of the CDR3: TGTGCCACCAGCAGAGATTCCTTGGTAACCGGGGAGCTGTTTTTT. Protein sequence: CATSRDSLVTGELFF.

V usage is TRBV10-1 and J usage is TRBJ2-2; 7 positions agree with TRBD1. V dropped 4 bases and J dropped 6; count of bases not matched to a gene: 11. The CDR3 contains 16 residues. Per the germline V gene, CDR1 is WNHNN and CDR2 is SYGVQD (reference sequence). CDR3: CASSAETGLFSGELFF. Here the CDR3 DNA reads TGCGCCAGCAGTGCCGAGACAGGGCTCTTCTCCGGGGAGCTGTTTTTT.

Remarks on this clone: This sample also contains other DNA sequences that code for the same CDR3. The chain has TRBV6-5 and TRBJ1-1, with 9 bases identical to TRBD1. The CDR3 is 14 amino acids. CDR1 MNHEY and CDR2 SVGAGI come from the germline V gene. With 4 bases clipped from V and 5 bases from J, the junction kept 5 bases outside the gene matches. The CDR3 region has the DNA TGTGCCAGCAGTTCCGGGACAGGGTTAACTGAAGCTTTCTTT. Amino acid sequence: CASSSGTGLTEAFF.

V and J are TRBV5-6 and TRBJ1-3; tentative D call: TRBD1 (6 bases). The CDR3 has 16 residues. Trimming removed 0 bases at V and 5 bases at J, with 15 bases between. Per germline, CDR1 SGHDT and CDR2 YYEEEE. CDR3 nucleotides: TGTGCCAGCAGCTTGGGCAGGGGTACTCTCCGAAACACCATATATTTT. Protein sequence: CASSLGRGTLRNTIYF.

Details on this clone: Other DNA sequences in this specimen translate into the identical CDR3. In nucleotides, the CDR3 is TGTGCCAGCAGTGAACAAGAGAATCAGCCCCAGCATTTT. It specifies CASSEQENQPQHF. The chain employs TRBV2 and TRBJ1-5; D not certain. The CDR3 totals 13 residues. Trimming took off 2 bases at V and 4 bases at J, with 6 bases between the two ends. Germline V gene data show CDR1 as SNHLY and CDR2 as FYNNEI.

This sequence joins TRBV7-9 and TRBJ1-2; possibly TRBD1 for D (5 bases). The CDR3 has 16 residues. Per germline, CDR1 SEHNR and CDR2 FQNEAQ (reference sequence). V dropped 3 bases and J dropped 9 bases, with 23 bases sitting between them. DNA for the CDR3: TGTGCCAGCAGCTTGGGGCTGGAGGGGAGCTTTCTTCGCTACACCTTC. Translated: CASSLGLEGSFLRYTF.

The chain has TRBV7-2 and TRBJ2-5, with D possibly matching TRBD2 (5 bases). The CDR3 is 13 amino acids. With 7 bases removed from V and 5 bases from J, the gap between germline ends came to 14 bases. Germline V lookup: CDR1 SGHTA, CDR2 FQGNSA. CDR3 in DNA: TGTGCCAGCACCCTAGGGAGACGCGAGACCCAGTACTTC. As protein: CASTLGRRETQYF.

In the case of this clone: Other DNA sequences of this sample code for an identical CDR3. The chain combines TRBV18 with TRBJ2-3; a possible D gene is TRBD1 (6 bases). In germline, CDR1 is KGHSH, CDR2 LQKENI. The CDR3 is 13 amino acids. With 4 bases removed from V and 3 bases from J, the gap between germline ends came to 8 bases. CDR3 bases: TGTGCCAGCTCACGCGACAGGACAGATACGCAGTATTTT. Its translation is CASSRDRTDTQYF.

The chain has TRBV27 and TRBJ1-2; D remains unclear. This CDR3 has 17 amino acids. CDR1 and CDR2 from the germline V gene are MNHEY and SMNVEV (reference sequence). The V gene lost 4 bases and the J gene lost 1 base, with 19 bases spanning the gap. The CDR3 protein is CASSYHGKGFDNYGYTF. CDR3 DNA: TGTGCCAGCAGTTACCATGGCAAGGGCTTCGATAACTATGGCTACACCTTC.

The chain combines TRBV4-1 with TRBJ1-5, with 7 bases that match TRBD1. CDR1 is MGHRA, CDR2 YSYEKL, per germline. The V segment lost 1 base and the J segment 9 bases; nucleotides outside the gene matches: 3. The CDR3 spans 13 residues. The CDR3 sequence: CASSQAGDRPQHF. CDR3 DNA: TGCGCCAGCAGCCAAGCGGGGGACAGGCCCCAGCATTTT.

The V gene is TRBV19, the J gene TRBJ1-5, with 11 bases that match TRBD1. The J segment lost 6 bases and the V segment lost 1 base, leaving 11 bases of the junction unmatched. This CDR3 has 18 amino acids. CDR1 is LNHDA and CDR2 is SQIVND in the germline V gene (reference sequence). CDR3 sequence reads: CASSIGRTGGFNGQPQHF. CDR3 in DNA: TGTGCCAGTAGTATAGGGAGGACAGGGGGCTTCAATGGTCAGCCCCAGCATTTT.

The rearrangement uses TRBV20-1 and TRBJ2-7, with D hard to call. The CDR3 has 11 residues. The V and J ends lost 6 bases and 6 bases respectively, with 12 bases between them. CDR1 is DFQATT and CDR2 is SNEGSKA in the germline V gene (reference sequence). Written as DNA, the CDR3 is TGCAGTGCCGGCCGTTTATCCGAGCAGTACTTC. This codes for CSAGRLSEQYF.

The rearrangement uses TRBV19 and TRBJ2-3; 10 nucleotides match TRBD2. This CDR3 comprises 13 residues. Unmatched junction bases numbered 6, after V lost 9 bases and J lost 6 bases. Germline lookup yields CDR1 LNHDA and CDR2 SQIVND (reference sequence). The CDR3 sequence is CASEREGRDTQYF. The CDR3 DNA sequence: TGTGCCAGCGAGCGGGAGGGCCGCGATACGCAGTATTTT.

Concerning this clone: This specimen includes other DNA sequences encoding the same CDR3. The chain has TRBV2 and TRBJ1-1; D remains ambiguous. Germline V lookup: CDR1 SNHLY, CDR2 FYNNEI. This CDR3 comprises 13 residues. The ends were cut back, 4 bases at V and 1 base at J, with 7 bases in the middle. CDR3 protein: CASSVLENTEAFF. The CDR3 region has the DNA TGTGCCAGCAGTGTGCTCGAGAACACTGAAGCTTTCTTT.